This TCR beta chain was sequenced in a study of siplizumab effects on memory and regulatory T cells. The CDR3 consists of 15 residues. Germline CDR1 is LGHNT and CDR2 is FRNRAP. V dropped 3 bases and J dropped 8; count of bases not matched to a gene: 3. Clones were sequenced by immunoSEQ multiplex PCR, and TCRdb holds only the in-frame ones, with some missing. The sample has some 97,000 clones; about 91% are singletons. The chain employs TRBV12-5 and TRBJ2-1; 14 bases agree with TRBD2. The clonotype originates from a human donor in good health. Specimen: CD4+ T cells sorted from blood. This CDR3 is CASGLRLAGGHEQFF. The DNA for the CDR3 is TGTGCTAGTGGTTTACGACTAGCGGGGGGGCATGAGCAGTTCTTC.